These 2 T cell receptor beta chains originate from one sample sequenced in a study of tumor-infiltrating lymphocytes in primary liver carcinoma. For blood RNA, unsorted whole blood served as the source, and germline DNA was extracted too. The input was around 530 ng total RNA; TCR beta cDNA was made from it with a constant-region primer. Libraries of TCR beta came from three nested multiplex PCR rounds with slightly modified ARM-PCR. The two initial PCR rounds, roughly 9 cycles each, used TRBV1-TRBV30 forward and C-beta reverse primers. A single record per CDR3 protein comes from TCRdb applying MiXCR to the multiplex PCR reads. Found here are about 310,000 distinct CDR3 sequences, nearly 60% of them singletons; the top ten hold 15% to 20%. The sequencing input was peripheral blood. Every receptor here comes from a woman in her thirties with primary liver carcinoma and hepatitis B virus infection.

As for this clonotype: A much larger clone is a single base away; this may be a read error. V and J are TRBV6-2 or TRBV6-3 and TRBJ1-2; D not resolved. Germline CDR1 reads MNHEY; CDR2 reads SVGEGT. V lost 7 bases and J lost 7, with 19 bases in between. The CDR3 is 14 residues long. CDR3 residues: CASTYAKDSAGYTF. DNA of the CDR3: TGTGCCAGCACCTATGCCAAAGACTCGGCTGGCTACACCTTC.

This clonotype was observed a handful of times. The V and J genes are TRBV7-8 and TRBJ2-7; tentatively, D is TRBD1 (6 bases). Deletions cut 5 bases from V and 6 bases from J, with 14 bases between. The CDR3 loop spans 13 amino acids. CDR1 and CDR2 from the germline V gene are SGHVS and FQNEAQ. The CDR3 DNA sequence: TGTGCCAGCAGCCCCACCGACAGGACCGAGCAGTACTTC. This codes for CASSPTDRTEQYF.